This record concerns one T cell receptor beta chain sequence. What it binds is unknown. The data belong to a study of T cell responses to AZD1222 COVID-19 vaccine. The protocol was immunoSEQ multiplex PCR, while the TCRdb copy is restricted to in-frame clones and leaves out a portion. This table holds approximately 150,000 clones, roughly 90% found once. Study-level findings and limits: At 160-218 and 743-854, vaccine-associated CD4 TCRs were dominant, and they spanned spike. Samples come after the peak T cell response, not at day 14.

V lost 4 bases, J lost 4 bases, and 18 bases lay in between. CDR3 length: 16 residues. Germline CDR1 SGHRS, CDR2 YFSETQ. The sample here was peripheral blood, taken 28 days after the second AZD1222 dose. The chain combines TRBV5-1 with TRBJ1-3, with D tentatively TRBD1 (5 bases). This clonotype was obtained from an adult who received the AZD1222 COVID-19 vaccine. CDR3 DNA sequence: TGCGCCAGCAGCCTGACAAGACGGGACTCGGGAAACACCATATATTTT. It encodes CASSLTRRDSGNTIYF.